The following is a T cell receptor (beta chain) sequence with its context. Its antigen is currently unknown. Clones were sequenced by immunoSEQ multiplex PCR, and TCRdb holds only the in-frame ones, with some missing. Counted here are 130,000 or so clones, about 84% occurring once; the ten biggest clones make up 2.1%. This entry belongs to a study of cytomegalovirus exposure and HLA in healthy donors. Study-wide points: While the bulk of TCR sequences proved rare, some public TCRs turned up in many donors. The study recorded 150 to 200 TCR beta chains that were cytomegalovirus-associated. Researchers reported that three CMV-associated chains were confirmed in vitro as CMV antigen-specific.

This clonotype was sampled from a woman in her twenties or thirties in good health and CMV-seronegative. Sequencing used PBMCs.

The CDR3 loop is CASSSLQGTEAFF. Here the CDR3 DNA reads TGTGCCAGCAGCTCCTTACAGGGCACTGAAGCTTTCTTT. This sequence joins TRBV7-2 and TRBJ1-1, with TRBD1 as a possible D gene (6 bases). The V and J ends lost 4 bases and 4 bases respectively, with 10 bases between them. This CDR3 is 13 amino acids long. CDR1 and CDR2 (germline): SGHTA, FQGNSA.